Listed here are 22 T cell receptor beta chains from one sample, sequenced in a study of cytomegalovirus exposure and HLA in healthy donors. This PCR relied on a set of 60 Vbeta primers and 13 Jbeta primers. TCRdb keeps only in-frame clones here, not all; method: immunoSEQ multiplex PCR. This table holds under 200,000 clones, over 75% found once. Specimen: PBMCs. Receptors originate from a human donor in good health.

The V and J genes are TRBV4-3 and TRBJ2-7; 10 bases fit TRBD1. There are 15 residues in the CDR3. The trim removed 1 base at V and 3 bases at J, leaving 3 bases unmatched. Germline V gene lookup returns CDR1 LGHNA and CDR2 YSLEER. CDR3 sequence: CASSQGRTGGYEQYF. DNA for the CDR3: TGCGCCAGCAGCCAAGGTAGGACAGGGGGCTACGAGCAGTACTTC.

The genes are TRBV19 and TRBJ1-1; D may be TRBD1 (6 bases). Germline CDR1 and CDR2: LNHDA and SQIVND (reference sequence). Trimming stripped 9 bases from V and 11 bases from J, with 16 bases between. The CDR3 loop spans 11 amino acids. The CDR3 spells CASSQGSGAFF. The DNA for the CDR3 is TGTGCCAGCTCACAGGGCTCAGGCGCTTTCTTT.

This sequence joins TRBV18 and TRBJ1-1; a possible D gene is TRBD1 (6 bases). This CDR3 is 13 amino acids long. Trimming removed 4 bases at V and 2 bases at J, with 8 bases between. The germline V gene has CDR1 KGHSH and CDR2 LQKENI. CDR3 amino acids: CASSLDSNTEAFF. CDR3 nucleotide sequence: TGTGCCAGCTCACTGGACAGCAACACTGAAGCTTTCTTT.

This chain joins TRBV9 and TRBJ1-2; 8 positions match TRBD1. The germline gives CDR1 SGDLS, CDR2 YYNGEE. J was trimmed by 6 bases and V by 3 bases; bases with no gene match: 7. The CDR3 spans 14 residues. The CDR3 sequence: CASSGRTGTDGYTF. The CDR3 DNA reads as TGTGCCAGCAGCGGACGGACAGGGACGGATGGCTACACCTTC.

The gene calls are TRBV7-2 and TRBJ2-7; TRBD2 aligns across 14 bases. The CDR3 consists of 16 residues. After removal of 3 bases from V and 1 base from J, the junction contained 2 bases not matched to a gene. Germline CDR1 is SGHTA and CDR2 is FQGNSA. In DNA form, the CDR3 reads TGTGCCAGCAGCTTGGGACTAGCGGGGGTTTCCTACGAGCAGTACTTC. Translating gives CASSLGLAGVSYEQYF. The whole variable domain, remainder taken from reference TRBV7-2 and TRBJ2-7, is GAGVSQSPSNKVTEKGKDVELRCDPISGHTALYWYRQSLGQGLEFLIYFQGNSAPDKSGLPSDRFSAERTGGSVSTLTIQRTQQEDSAVYLCASSLGLAGVSYEQYFGPGTRLTVT.

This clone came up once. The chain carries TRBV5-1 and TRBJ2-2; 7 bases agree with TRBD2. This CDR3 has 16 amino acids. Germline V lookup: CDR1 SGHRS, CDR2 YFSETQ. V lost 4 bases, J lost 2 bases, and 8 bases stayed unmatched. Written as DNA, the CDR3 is TGCGCCAGCAGCCTCCGACTAGCTTCCAACACCGGGGAGCTGTTTTTT. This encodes CASSLRLASNTGELFF.

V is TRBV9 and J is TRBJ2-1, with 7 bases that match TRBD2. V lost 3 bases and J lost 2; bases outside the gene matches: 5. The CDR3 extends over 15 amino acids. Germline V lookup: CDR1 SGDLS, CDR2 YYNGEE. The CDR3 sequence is CASSGSGTTYNEQFF. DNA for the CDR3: TGTGCCAGCAGCGGCTCCGGGACTACCTACAATGAGCAGTTCTTC.

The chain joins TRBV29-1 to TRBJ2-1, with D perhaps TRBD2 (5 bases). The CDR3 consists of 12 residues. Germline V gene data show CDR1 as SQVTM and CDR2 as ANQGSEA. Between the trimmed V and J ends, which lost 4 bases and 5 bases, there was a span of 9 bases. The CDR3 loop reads CSVGTGNNEQFF. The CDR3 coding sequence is TGCAGCGTTGGGACGGGGAACAATGAGCAGTTCTTC.

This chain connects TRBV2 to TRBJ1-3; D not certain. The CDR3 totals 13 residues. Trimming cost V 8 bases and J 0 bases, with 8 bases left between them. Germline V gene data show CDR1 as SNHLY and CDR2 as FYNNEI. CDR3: CASDRDSGNTIYF. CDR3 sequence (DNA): TGTGCCAGCGACCGGGACTCTGGAAACACCATATATTTT.

The CDR3 DNA is TGTGCCAGCAGTTTACACAGGGATAATCAGCCCCAGCATTTT. Residues: CASSLHRDNQPQHF. This chain links TRBV28 with TRBJ1-5; weak D call: TRBD1 (6 bases). The CDR3 is 14 amino acids. V was trimmed by 2 bases and J by 4 bases, leaving 9 bases between them. CDR1 and CDR2 (germline): MDHEN, SYDVKM.

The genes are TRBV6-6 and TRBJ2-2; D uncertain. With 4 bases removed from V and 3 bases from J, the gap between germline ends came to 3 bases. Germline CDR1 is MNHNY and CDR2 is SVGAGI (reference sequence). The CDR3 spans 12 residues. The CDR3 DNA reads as TGTGCCAGCAGTTCAGACACCGGGGAGCTGTTTTTT. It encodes CASSSDTGELFF.

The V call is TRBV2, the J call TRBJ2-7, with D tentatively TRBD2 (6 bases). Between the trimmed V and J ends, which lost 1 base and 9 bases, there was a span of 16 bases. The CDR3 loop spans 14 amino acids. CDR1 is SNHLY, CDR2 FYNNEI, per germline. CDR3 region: CASSEGLGIRVQYF. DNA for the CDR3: TGTGCCAGCAGTGAAGGACTAGGGATAAGGGTGCAGTACTTC.

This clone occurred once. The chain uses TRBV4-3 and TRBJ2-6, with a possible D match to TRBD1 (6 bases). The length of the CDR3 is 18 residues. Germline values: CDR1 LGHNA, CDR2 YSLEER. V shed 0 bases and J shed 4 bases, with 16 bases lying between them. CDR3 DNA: TGCGCCAGCAGCCAAGATCAGGCAGGGGTGAGGGGGGCCAACGTCCTGACTTTC. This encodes CASSQDQAGVRGANVLTF.

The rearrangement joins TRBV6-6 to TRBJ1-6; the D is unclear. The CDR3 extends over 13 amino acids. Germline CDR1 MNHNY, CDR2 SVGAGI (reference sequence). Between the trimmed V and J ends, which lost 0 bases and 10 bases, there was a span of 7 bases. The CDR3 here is CASSYSEGSPLHF. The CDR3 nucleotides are TGTGCCAGCAGTTACTCGGAGGGATCACCCCTCCACTTT.

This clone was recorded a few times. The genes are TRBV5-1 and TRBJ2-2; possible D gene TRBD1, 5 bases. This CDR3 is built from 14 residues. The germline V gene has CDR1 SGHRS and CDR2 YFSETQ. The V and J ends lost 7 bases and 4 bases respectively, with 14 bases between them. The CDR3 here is CASGYADITGELFF. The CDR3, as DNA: TGCGCCAGCGGCTACGCGGACATCACCGGGGAGCTGTTTTTT.

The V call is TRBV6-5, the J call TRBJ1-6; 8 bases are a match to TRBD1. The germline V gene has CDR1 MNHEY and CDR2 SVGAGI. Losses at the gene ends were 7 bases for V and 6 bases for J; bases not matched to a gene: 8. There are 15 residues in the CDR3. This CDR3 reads CASTITGQGNSPLHF. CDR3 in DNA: TGTGCCAGCACTATAACCGGACAGGGTAATTCACCCCTCCACTTT.

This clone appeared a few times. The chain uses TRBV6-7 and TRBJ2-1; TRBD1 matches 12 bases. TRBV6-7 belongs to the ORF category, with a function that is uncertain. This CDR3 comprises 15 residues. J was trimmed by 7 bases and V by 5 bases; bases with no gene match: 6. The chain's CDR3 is CASSTRDRGRNEQFF. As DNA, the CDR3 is TGTGCCAGCAGTACCCGGGACAGGGGGCGTAATGAGCAGTTCTTC.

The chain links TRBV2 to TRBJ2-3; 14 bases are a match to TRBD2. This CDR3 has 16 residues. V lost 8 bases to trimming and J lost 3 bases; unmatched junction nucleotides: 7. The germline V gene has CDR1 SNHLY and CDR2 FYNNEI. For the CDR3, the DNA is TGTGCCAGCGGAAAAGGACTAGCGGGGGGAACAGATACGCAGTATTTT. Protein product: CASGKGLAGGTDTQYF. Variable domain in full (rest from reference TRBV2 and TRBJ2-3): EPEVTQTPSHQVTQMGQEVILRCVPISNHLYFYWYRQILGQKVEFLVSFYNNEISEKSEIFDDQFSVERPDGSNFTLKIRSTKLEDSAMYFCASGKGLAGGTDTQYFGPGTRLTVL.

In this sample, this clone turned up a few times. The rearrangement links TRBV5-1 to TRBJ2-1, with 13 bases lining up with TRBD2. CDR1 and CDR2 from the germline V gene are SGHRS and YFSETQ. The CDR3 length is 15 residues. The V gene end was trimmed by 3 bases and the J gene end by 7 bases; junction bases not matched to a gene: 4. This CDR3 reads CASSWTSGGGNEQFF. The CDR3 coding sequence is TGCGCCAGCAGCTGGACTAGCGGGGGAGGAAATGAGCAGTTCTTC.

CDR3 nucleotide sequence: TGTGCCAGCAGTTTACTAGCGGGGGGGCCGGGAGATACGCAGTATTTT. It encodes CASSLLAGGPGDTQYF. The V gene is TRBV27, the J gene TRBJ2-3; 12 bases are shared with TRBD2. J gave up 5 bases and V 2 bases, and 5 bases lay outside the gene matches. Germline CDR1 reads MNHEY; CDR2 reads SMNVEV (reference sequence). CDR3 length equals 16 residues.

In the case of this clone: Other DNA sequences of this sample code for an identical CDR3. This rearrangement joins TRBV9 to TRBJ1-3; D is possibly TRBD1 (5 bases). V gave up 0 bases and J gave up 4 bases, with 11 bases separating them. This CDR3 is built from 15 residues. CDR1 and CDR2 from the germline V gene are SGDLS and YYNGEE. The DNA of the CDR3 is TGTGCCAGCAGCGTAGACGGGGGTTCGGGAAACACCATATATTTT. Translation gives CASSVDGGSGNTIYF.

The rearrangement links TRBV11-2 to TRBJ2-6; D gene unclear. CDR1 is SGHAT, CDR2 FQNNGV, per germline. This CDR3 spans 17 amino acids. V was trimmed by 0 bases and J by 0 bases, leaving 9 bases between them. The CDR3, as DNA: TGTGCCAGCAGCTTAGATAGTGAGGACTCTGGGGCCAACGTCCTGACTTTC. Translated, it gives CASSLDSEDSGANVLTF.